This is a list of T cell receptor beta chains from one sample in a study of blood T cell repertoires in COVID-19. TCRdb's copy holds only in-frame clones and misses some; the assay was immunoSEQ multiplex PCR. The table has approximately 60,000 clones, about four fifths seen once. Input material: peripheral blood. Receptors were obtained from a human donor in a cohort sampled during active COVID-19. Both conserved end residues are part of each CDR3. Fields, in order: CDR3 DNA, CDR3 protein, J gene, clone size, V gene, D gene. The D gene is left open where the match is weak. Clone sizes are given selectively: once, few, many, or a class where the clone is expanded.

cdr3_nt: TGTGCCAGCAGCTCTAGCGAGAGGGGCCCCTACGAGCAGTACTTC
cdr3_aa: CASSSSERGPYEQYF
j_call: TRBJ2-7
clone_size: once
v_call: TRBV7-2
d_call: .

cdr3_nt: TGTGCCAGCAGCTTGTTCGGGACTAGTTTTAGTGGCGAGCAGTACTTC
cdr3_aa: CASSLFGTSFSGEQYF
j_call: TRBJ2-7
clone_size: once
v_call: TRBV5-4
d_call: TRBD2

cdr3_nt: TGTGCCAGCAGTGAATTTTTCGGGGGAAGGAACGAGCAGTACTTC
cdr3_aa: CASSEFFGGRNEQYF
j_call: TRBJ2-7
clone_size: .
v_call: TRBV6-1
d_call: .

cdr3_nt: TGCGCCAGCAGCCAGGGGACTAGTGGCGCAGATACGCAGTATTTT
cdr3_aa: CASSQGTSGADTQYF
j_call: TRBJ2-3
clone_size: .
v_call: TRBV4-3
d_call: TRBD2

cdr3_nt: TGTGCCAGCAGTTACGGGACAGGGGGTGAAAAACTGTTTTTT
cdr3_aa: CASSYGTGGEKLFF
j_call: TRBJ1-4
clone_size: .
v_call: TRBV6-5
d_call: TRBD1

cdr3_nt: TGCAGTGCTAGTACCGGGACTAGCTTGGAGACCCAGTACTTC
cdr3_aa: CSASTGTSLETQYF
j_call: TRBJ2-5
clone_size: once
v_call: TRBV20-1
d_call: TRBD2

cdr3_nt: TGTGCCAGCAGCCTCCAAGGACAGGGGGCAGGGTATGGCTACACCTTC
cdr3_aa: CASSLQGQGAGYGYTF
j_call: TRBJ1-2
clone_size: .
v_call: TRBV3-1/TRBV3-2
d_call: TRBD1

cdr3_nt: TGTGCCAGCAGTCCACTATCAACTAGCGGGGCTCAAGAGACCCAGTACTTC
cdr3_aa: CASSPLSTSGAQETQYF
j_call: TRBJ2-5
clone_size: .
v_call: TRBV28
d_call: TRBD2

cdr3_nt: TGTGCCAGCAAGACTAGCGGGGGTTATGAGCAGTTCTTC
cdr3_aa: CASKTSGGYEQFF
j_call: TRBJ2-1
clone_size: few
v_call: TRBV6-6
d_call: TRBD2

cdr3_nt: TGTGCCAGCAGCGCGGACAGGAACACTGAAGCTTTCTTT
cdr3_aa: CASSADRNTEAFF
j_call: TRBJ1-1
clone_size: .
v_call: TRBV9
d_call: .

cdr3_nt: TGTGCCAGCAGCTTGGCCTGGACTAGCGGGGGGTTGGTGTACTTC
cdr3_aa: CASSLAWTSGGLVYF
j_call: TRBJ2-4
clone_size: .
v_call: TRBV5-5
d_call: TRBD2

cdr3_nt: TGTGCCAGCAGCCAATCCGGGACAGGGTTCTACAATGAGCAGTTCTTC
cdr3_aa: CASSQSGTGFYNEQFF
j_call: TRBJ2-1
clone_size: .
v_call: TRBV4-2
d_call: TRBD1

cdr3_nt: TGTGCCAGCGGGGCCTCGTACCAAGAGACCCAGTACTTC
cdr3_aa: CASGASYQETQYF
j_call: TRBJ2-5
clone_size: .
v_call: TRBV2
d_call: .

cdr3_nt: TGTGCCAGCATTAGGACAGGAAACTACGAGCAGTACTTC
cdr3_aa: CASIRTGNYEQYF
j_call: TRBJ2-7
clone_size: .
v_call: TRBV12-3/TRBV12-4
d_call: TRBD1

cdr3_nt: TGTGCCAGCAGATCGACAGGGGGCTTGTACACTGAAGCTTTCTTT
cdr3_aa: CASRSTGGLYTEAFF
j_call: TRBJ1-1
clone_size: .
v_call: TRBV6-5
d_call: TRBD1

cdr3_nt: TGTGCCAGCAGCTTAGGGGTTCTGGGGGCCTCTGAAGCTTTCTTT
cdr3_aa: CASSLGVLGASEAFF
j_call: TRBJ1-1
clone_size: few
v_call: TRBV11-1
d_call: .

cdr3_nt: TGTGCCAGCAGACCGAACGGTGACAGGGTAAGAGCTTTCTTT
cdr3_aa: CASRPNGDRVRAFF
j_call: TRBJ1-1
clone_size: .
v_call: TRBV6-5
d_call: TRBD1

cdr3_nt: TGTGCCAGCAGTTACTCCGGCTCTGGGGCCAACGTCCTGACTTTC
cdr3_aa: CASSYSGSGANVLTF
j_call: TRBJ2-6
clone_size: .
v_call: TRBV6-5
d_call: .

cdr3_nt: TGTGCCAGCAGCTTCCTTAGCGGGGGGGATTACAATGAGCAGTTCTTC
cdr3_aa: CASSFLSGGDYNEQFF
j_call: TRBJ2-1
clone_size: .
v_call: TRBV7-9
d_call: TRBD2

cdr3_nt: TGTGCCAGCAGTTTCATAGGCACAGATACGCAGTATTTT
cdr3_aa: CASSFIGTDTQYF
j_call: TRBJ2-3
clone_size: .
v_call: TRBV12-3/TRBV12-4
d_call: .

cdr3_nt: TGTGCCAGCAGCGGCCGCCCTCGCGCGGGGGGCGGGGAGACCCAGTACTTC
cdr3_aa: CASSGRPRAGGGETQYF
j_call: TRBJ2-5
clone_size: .
v_call: TRBV7-2
d_call: TRBD2

cdr3_nt: TGTGCCAGCAGTTACTCCAGGACAGGACCTAATGAAAAACTGTTTTTT
cdr3_aa: CASSYSRTGPNEKLFF
j_call: TRBJ1-4
clone_size: .
v_call: TRBV6-6
d_call: TRBD1

cdr3_nt: TGTGCCAGCAGTGTGTCAGGGTCTGGCTACACCTTC
cdr3_aa: CASSVSGSGYTF
j_call: TRBJ1-2
clone_size: .
v_call: TRBV2
d_call: .

cdr3_nt: TGTGCCACCAGCAGACAGGATGGTGGATACGAGCAGTACTTC
cdr3_aa: CATSRQDGGYEQYF
j_call: TRBJ2-7
clone_size: .
v_call: TRBV15
d_call: .

cdr3_nt: TGTGCCACCAGTGATTTGGGGGACAGTGAAGCTTTCTTT
cdr3_aa: CATSDLGDSEAFF
j_call: TRBJ1-1
clone_size: .
v_call: TRBV24-1
d_call: TRBD1

cdr3_nt: TGCAGCGTGGGGGGTGGCACGCAGCCCCAGCATTTT
cdr3_aa: CSVGGGTQPQHF
j_call: TRBJ1-5
clone_size: .
v_call: TRBV29-1
d_call: .

cdr3_nt: TGTGCCAGCAGGACCGTGGGAGGGATCAATCAGCCCCAGCATTTT
cdr3_aa: CASRTVGGINQPQHF
j_call: TRBJ1-5
clone_size: .
v_call: TRBV7-2
d_call: .

cdr3_nt: TGTGCCAGCAGCACGCGGACAGCCTACAATGAGCAGTTCTTC
cdr3_aa: CASSTRTAYNEQFF
j_call: TRBJ2-1
clone_size: .
v_call: TRBV3-1/TRBV3-2
d_call: .

cdr3_nt: TGTGCCAGCAGTTTAAACTTCCCCTACAATGAGCAGTTCTTC
cdr3_aa: CASSLNFPYNEQFF
j_call: TRBJ2-1
clone_size: few
v_call: TRBV27
d_call: .

cdr3_nt: TGTGCCAGCAGCCAAGTAGGGACATCGAACACTGAAGCTTTCTTT
cdr3_aa: CASSQVGTSNTEAFF
j_call: TRBJ1-1
clone_size: .
v_call: TRBV3-1/TRBV3-2
d_call: .

cdr3_nt: TGTGCCAGCAGGGTAGCGGGGGGACAAGAGACCCAGTACTTC
cdr3_aa: CASRVAGGQETQYF
j_call: TRBJ2-5
clone_size: few
v_call: TRBV6-6
d_call: TRBD2

cdr3_nt: TGTGCCAGCAGCTTGAGGACAGGGACGGTCGATGAGCAGTTCTTC
cdr3_aa: CASSLRTGTVDEQFF
j_call: TRBJ2-1
clone_size: .
v_call: TRBV5-6
d_call: TRBD1

cdr3_nt: TGCGCCAGCAACTTGGGGACTAGCAGTGGTGAGCAGTTCTTC
cdr3_aa: CASNLGTSSGEQFF
j_call: TRBJ2-1
clone_size: few
v_call: TRBV5-1
d_call: TRBD2

cdr3_nt: TGTGCCAGCAGCGTAGGATCCAGCGGGAATGACAATGAGCAGTTCTTC
cdr3_aa: CASSVGSSGNDNEQFF
j_call: TRBJ2-1
clone_size: .
v_call: TRBV9
d_call: TRBD2

cdr3_nt: TGTGCCATCAGGGCGGACAGGGGGCGCTTCTACGAGCAGTACTTC
cdr3_aa: CAIRADRGRFYEQYF
j_call: TRBJ2-7
clone_size: .
v_call: TRBV10-3
d_call: TRBD1

cdr3_nt: TGTGCCAGCAGCCCAGGGACACCTCCACTGCGAGCTTTCTTT
cdr3_aa: CASSPGTPPLRAFF
j_call: TRBJ1-1
clone_size: .
v_call: TRBV6-2/TRBV6-3
d_call: .

cdr3_nt: TGTGCCAGCAGCTTAATGACAGGGGGCGCGACAGATACGCAGTATTTT
cdr3_aa: CASSLMTGGATDTQYF
j_call: TRBJ2-3
clone_size: .
v_call: TRBV7-8
d_call: TRBD1

cdr3_nt: TGTGCCTGGGGGCGGTACACTGAAGCTTTCTTT
cdr3_aa: CAWGRYTEAFF
j_call: TRBJ1-1
clone_size: .
v_call: TRBV30
d_call: .

cdr3_nt: TGTGCCAGTAGTAATCTACAGGAGAACACTGAAGCTTTCTTT
cdr3_aa: CASSNLQENTEAFF
j_call: TRBJ1-1
clone_size: few
v_call: TRBV19
d_call: .

cdr3_nt: TGTGCCAGCGTTAGACAGGGCAATCAGCCCCAGCATTTT
cdr3_aa: CASVRQGNQPQHF
j_call: TRBJ1-5
clone_size: .
v_call: TRBV4-2
d_call: .

cdr3_nt: TGTGCCAGCAGCTTAGCCACGAACACCGGGGAGCTGTTTTTT
cdr3_aa: CASSLATNTGELFF
j_call: TRBJ2-2
clone_size: .
v_call: TRBV7-8
d_call: .

cdr3_nt: TGTGCCAGCAGCTTAGTAGCTAGCGGTGGAGATGAGCAGTTCTTC
cdr3_aa: CASSLVASGGDEQFF
j_call: TRBJ2-1
clone_size: .
v_call: TRBV7-2
d_call: TRBD2

cdr3_nt: TGTGCCAGCGGGCAAGCTAACTATGGCTACACCTTC
cdr3_aa: CASGQANYGYTF
j_call: TRBJ1-2
clone_size: .
v_call: TRBV2
d_call: .

cdr3_nt: TGTGCCAGCGGCTCGAGGGACAAAAACTATGGCTACACCTTC
cdr3_aa: CASGSRDKNYGYTF
j_call: TRBJ1-2
clone_size: .
v_call: TRBV6-5
d_call: .

cdr3_nt: TGTGCCAGCAGCTTATATCCGGGAGGGACCCTCCACTTT
cdr3_aa: CASSLYPGGTLHF
j_call: TRBJ1-6
clone_size: .
v_call: TRBV7-3
d_call: .

cdr3_nt: TGTGCCAGTAGTATCCCCGGGGGGGCCGGTGGGGCTCAGTACTTC
cdr3_aa: CASSIPGGAGGAQYF
j_call: TRBJ2-5
clone_size: .
v_call: TRBV19
d_call: TRBD2

cdr3_nt: TGCGCCAGCAGCTCCTCACAGGGGCCCGGGGAGCTGTTTTTT
cdr3_aa: CASSSSQGPGELFF
j_call: TRBJ2-2
clone_size: once
v_call: TRBV5-1
d_call: TRBD1

cdr3_nt: TGTGCCAGTAGGAAATCTAGTAGCGGGGGTGGTTCAGGGACAGATACGCAGTATTTT
cdr3_aa: CASRKSSSGGGSGTDTQYF
j_call: TRBJ2-3
clone_size: .
v_call: TRBV19
d_call: TRBD2

cdr3_nt: TGTGCCAGCAGCTTCGGGGGAGGGGAGACCCAGTACTTC
cdr3_aa: CASSFGGGETQYF
j_call: TRBJ2-5
clone_size: .
v_call: TRBV5-4
d_call: TRBD2

cdr3_nt: TGTGCCAGCAGCTTAGTAGCGGGGGGTAACACCGGGGAGCTGTTTTTT
cdr3_aa: CASSLVAGGNTGELFF
j_call: TRBJ2-2
clone_size: .
v_call: TRBV7-6
d_call: TRBD2

cdr3_nt: TGTGCCAGCAGCTTAATCATTCTAGCAGATACGCAGTATTTT
cdr3_aa: CASSLIILADTQYF
j_call: TRBJ2-3
clone_size: .
v_call: TRBV7-3
d_call: .

cdr3_nt: TGTGCCAGCAGCGGAGGGACAGGGAGGGAAAAACTGTTTTTT
cdr3_aa: CASSGGTGREKLFF
j_call: TRBJ1-4
clone_size: .
v_call: TRBV5-4
d_call: TRBD1

cdr3_nt: TGTGCAAGTCGCCTATACAGGACGCCCTGGAATCAGCCCCAGCATTTT
cdr3_aa: CASRLYRTPWNQPQHF
j_call: TRBJ1-5
clone_size: once
v_call: TRBV12-2
d_call: .

cdr3_nt: TGTGCCAGCAGCTTAGGGACAGGGCTCCACAATGAGCAGTTCTTC
cdr3_aa: CASSLGTGLHNEQFF
j_call: TRBJ2-1
clone_size: once
v_call: TRBV7-3
d_call: TRBD1

cdr3_nt: TGTGCCAGCAGCCAACGGGACAGCGGAAGCACTGAAGCTTTCTTT
cdr3_aa: CASSQRDSGSTEAFF
j_call: TRBJ1-1
clone_size: .
v_call: TRBV7-2
d_call: TRBD1